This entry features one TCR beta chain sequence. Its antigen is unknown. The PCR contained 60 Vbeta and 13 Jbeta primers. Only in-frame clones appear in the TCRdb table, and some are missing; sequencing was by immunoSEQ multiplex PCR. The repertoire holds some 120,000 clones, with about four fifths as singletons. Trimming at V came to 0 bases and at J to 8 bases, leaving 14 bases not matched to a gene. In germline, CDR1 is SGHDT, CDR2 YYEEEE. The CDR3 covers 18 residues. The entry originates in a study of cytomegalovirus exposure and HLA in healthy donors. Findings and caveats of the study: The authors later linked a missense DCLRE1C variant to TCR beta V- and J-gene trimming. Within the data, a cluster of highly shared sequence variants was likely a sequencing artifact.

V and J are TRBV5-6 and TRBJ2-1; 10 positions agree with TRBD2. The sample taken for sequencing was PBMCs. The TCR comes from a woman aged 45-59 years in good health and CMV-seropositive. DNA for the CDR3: TGTGCCAGCAGCTTGGTTGTAGCGGGAGGCCCCCACGGGGATGAGCAGTTCTTC. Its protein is CASSLVVAGGPHGDEQFF.